This TCR beta chain emerged from a study of T cell responses to AZD1222 COVID-19 vaccine (TCRdb year 2021). For the study in its entirety: Because spike-specific TCR depth and breadth did not differ between the two schedules, AZD1222 recipients who got a second dose at roughly 4 weeks were pooled with those who got a second dose at roughly 12 weeks. Trial participants were enrolled by age into subgroups of 18-55, 56-69 and 70-plus years, and about 150, 27 and 61 TCR-sequenced participants, respectively, were included in these subgroups. TCR sequencing covered more than 230 trial participants: nearly 210 given two doses of AZD1222 and 26 given two doses of MenACWY control vaccine. The research as a whole found: Because no day 14 peak-response samples were available, repertoires were characterized only after the peak T cell response. Epitopes outside the regions mutated in the B.1.351 and B.1.1.7 variants were reportedly recognized by nearly half of the unique spike-specific TCRs. CD4 TCRs associated with the vaccine covered the entire spike protein, and the dominant responses were in regions 160-218 and 743-854. After two AZD1222 doses, both the breadth and the depth of spike-specific TCRs were significantly higher than at day 0 and than in MenACWY recipients. The 56-69-year group was small, and its depth increase did not reach significance, likely because of low power. Participants were mostly white British, with more females than males. The authors suggested clonal diversity may have been underestimated. Conclusions about previously exposed vaccinees are limited, since just a handful of AZD1222 recipients were seropositive for SARS-CoV-2 at baseline.

Notes on this clone: Its antigen target is currently unknown. The input lacks base qualities; no much larger clone sits a single base away.

The CDR3 regions of human TCRbeta chains were analyzed by immunosequencing. The study's processing was this. Repertoire TCRs were checked for matches against a reference library of SARS-CoV-2-specific TCRs that had been generated using the MIRA antigen-specificity platform. Breadth meant the fraction of unique TCRs that were SARS-CoV-2-associated, whereas depth meant the fraction of total T cells that were SARS-CoV-2-associated. Using the MIRA data, every spike-specific TCR was mapped to the spike region that the TCR reacted to and assigned to either a CD4 or a CD8 class. Log10-transformed breadth and depth values were compared by one-way ANOVA with Sidak's multiple comparisons tests. The table comes from immuneACCESS by way of TCRdb, which keeps in-frame sequences with V and J called. Part of the clones is missing from these tables; in studies checked, under half for an unresolved V gene and the rest for unknown reasons. V and J calls and clone size are given by that table; D and trimming were obtained from the DNA. A total of 60,000 to 75,000 clones appear in this sample, roughly 87% of them only once. Of the sample, approximately 18% falls within the top ten clones.

Reading the germline V gene (reference sequence) gives CDR1 SGHNT and CDR2 YYREEE. V is cut by 0 bases and J by 0 bases, and the space between the germline ends is 7 bases. The CDR3 runs 15 amino acids, cysteine and phenylalanine included. Only the CDR3 DNA is retained, 45 bases long and in frame from the first base. The time point label, read with the paper, signifies: baseline before first vaccination. Vaccinee samples were obtained from the UK trials COV001 and COV002, which included a single-blind randomized controlled phase 2/3 trial of AZD1222 (ChAdOx1 nCoV-19) in healthy adults. For TCRbeta chain sequencing, PBMC samples were collected from trial participants at day 0 and at day 28 after the second dose.

The chain is encoded by TRBV5-4 joined to TRBJ1-3, with the D gene uncertain. The receptor comes from an adult in good health. This material consisted of peripheral blood, taken on day 0 of AZD1222 vaccination. The DNA sequence is TGTGCCAGCAGCTTGGCCTCGTCCTCTGGAAACACCATATATTTT. The translation is CASSLASSSGNTIYF. Here the CDR3 is joined to the reference TRBV5-4 and TRBJ1-3 genes, and the full variable domain is: ETGVTQSPTHLIKTRGQQVTLRCSSQSGHNTVSWYQQALGQGPQFIFQYYREEENGRGNFPPRFSGLQFPNYSSELNVNALELDDSALYLCASSLASSSGNTIYFGEGSWLTVV.